This TCR beta chain was recovered during a study of cytomegalovirus exposure and HLA in healthy donors. The PCR made use of 60 Vbeta and 13 Jbeta primers. Profiled with immunoSEQ multiplex PCR; TCRdb holds only in-frame clones, not every one. The sample consists of 160,000 or so clones, around 88% of them appearing once. The germline CDR1 and CDR2 sequences are MNHEY and SMNVEV (reference sequence). V was cut by 6 bases and J by 7 bases, with 10 bases left in between. The CDR3 is 11 residues long. The source is a woman younger than 45 in good health and CMV-seronegative. The rearrangement joins TRBV27 to TRBJ2-7; D perhaps matches TRBD1 (5 bases). Sequencing was done on a sample of PBMCs. The CDR3 sequence is CASRQGREQYF. The CDR3 DNA reads TGTGCCAGCAGGCAGGGTAGGGAGCAGTACTTC.